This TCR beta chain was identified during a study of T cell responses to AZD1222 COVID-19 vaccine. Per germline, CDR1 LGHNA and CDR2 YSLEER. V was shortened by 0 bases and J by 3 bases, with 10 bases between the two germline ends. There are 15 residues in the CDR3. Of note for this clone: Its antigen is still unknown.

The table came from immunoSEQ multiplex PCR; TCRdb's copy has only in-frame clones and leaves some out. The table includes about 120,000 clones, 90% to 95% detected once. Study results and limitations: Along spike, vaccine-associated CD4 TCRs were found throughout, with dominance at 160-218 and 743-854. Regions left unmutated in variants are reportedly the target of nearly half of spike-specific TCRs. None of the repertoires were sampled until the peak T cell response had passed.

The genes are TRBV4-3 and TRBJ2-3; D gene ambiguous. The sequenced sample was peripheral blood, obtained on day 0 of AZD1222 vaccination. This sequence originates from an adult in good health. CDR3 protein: CASSQDRISTDTQYF. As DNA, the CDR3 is TGCGCCAGCAGCCAAGATAGGATATCGACAGATACGCAGTATTTT.